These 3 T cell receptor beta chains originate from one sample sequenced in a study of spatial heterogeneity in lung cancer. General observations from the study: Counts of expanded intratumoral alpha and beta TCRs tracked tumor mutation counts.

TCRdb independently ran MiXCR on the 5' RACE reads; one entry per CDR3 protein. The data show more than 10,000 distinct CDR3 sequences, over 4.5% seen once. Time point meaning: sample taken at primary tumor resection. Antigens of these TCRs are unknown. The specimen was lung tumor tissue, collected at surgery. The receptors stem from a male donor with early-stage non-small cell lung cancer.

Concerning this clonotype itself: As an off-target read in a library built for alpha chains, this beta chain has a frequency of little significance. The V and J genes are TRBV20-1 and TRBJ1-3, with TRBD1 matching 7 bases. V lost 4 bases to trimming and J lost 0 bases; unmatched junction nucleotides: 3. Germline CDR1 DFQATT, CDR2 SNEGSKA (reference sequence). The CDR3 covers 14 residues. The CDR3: CSAKDRFSGNTIYF. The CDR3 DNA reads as TGCAGTGCTAAGGACAGGTTCTCTGGAAACACCATATATTTT.

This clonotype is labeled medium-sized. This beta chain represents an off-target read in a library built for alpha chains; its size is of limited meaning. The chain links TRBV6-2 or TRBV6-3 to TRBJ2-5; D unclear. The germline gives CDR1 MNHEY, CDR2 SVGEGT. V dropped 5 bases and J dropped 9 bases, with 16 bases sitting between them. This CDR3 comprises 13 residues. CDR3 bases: TGTGCCAGCAGTCCCCGGACGGATGGGGCCCAGTACTTC. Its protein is CASSPRTDGAQYF.

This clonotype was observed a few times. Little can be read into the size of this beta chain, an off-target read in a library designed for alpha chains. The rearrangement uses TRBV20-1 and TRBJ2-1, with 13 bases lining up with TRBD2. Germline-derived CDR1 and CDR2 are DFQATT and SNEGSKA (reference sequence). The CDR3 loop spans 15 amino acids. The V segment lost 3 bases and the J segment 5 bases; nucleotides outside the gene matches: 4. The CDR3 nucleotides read TGCAGTGCTAGCCAAACTAGCGGGGGGGACAATGAGCAGTTCTTC. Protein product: CSASQTSGGDNEQFF.